Below are 32 T cell receptor beta chains sequenced from a single sample in a study of beta chain features in type 1 diabetes. Points from the study as a whole: In every one of the four CD4+ subsets, TCRB CDR3s were moderately but significantly shorter in Type 1 diabetes patients.

The sequenced template was cDNA made from the entire isolated RNA. Measured with immunoSEQ multiplex PCR; TCRdb has only the in-frame clones, and not every one. The sample has about 180,000 clones; over 6% are singletons. These receptors lack a known antigen. The specimen was central memory CD4+ T cells from blood. The origin of the receptors is a man aged 18 to 35 with type 1 diabetes.

The rearrangement uses TRBV29-1 and TRBJ1-6; the D is unclear. The CDR3 spans 10 residues. V was pared by 2 bases and J by 14 bases, with 7 bases between. Germline CDR1 and CDR2: SQVTM and ANQGSEA. CDR3 sequence reads: CSVEWRALHF. Here the CDR3 DNA reads TGCAGCGTTGAATGGAGGGCCCTCCACTTT.

This clone appeared a few times. The CDR3 bases are TGTGCCAGCAGGGACACAGGGAACTATGGCTACACCTTC. Translated: CASRDTGNYGYTF. V is TRBV27 and J is TRBJ1-2; tentative D call: TRBD1 (6 bases). Germline V gene sequence: CDR1 MNHEY, CDR2 SMNVEV (reference sequence). Trimming removed 6 bases at V and 2 bases at J, with 10 bases between. CDR3 length equals 13 residues.

The chain joins TRBV5-6 to TRBJ2-3, with D tentatively TRBD1 (6 bases). Germline assignment: CDR1 SGHDT and CDR2 YYEEEE. The CDR3 covers 16 residues. Trimming pared 4 bases from V and 2 bases from J, leaving 17 bases between. DNA of the CDR3: TGTGCCAGCAGCCCGACAGGATCCCTCTCCACAGATACGCAGTATTTT. This codes for CASSPTGSLSTDTQYF.

This clone turned up a few times. The CDR3, as DNA: TGTGCCAGCAGCCCTCGGTTACTAGCGGGAGTTGGGGGGACAGATACGCAGTATTTT. It codes for CASSPRLLAGVGGTDTQYF. The gene calls are TRBV4-2 and TRBJ2-3, with 11 bases fitting TRBD2. The CDR3 length is 19 residues. CDR1 LGHNA and CDR2 YNFKEQ come from the germline V gene. The trim removed 4 bases at V and 3 bases at J, leaving 15 bases unmatched.

This chain links TRBV5-1 with TRBJ1-2; no reliable D call. Germline CDR1 is SGHRS and CDR2 is YFSETQ. This CDR3 spans 14 amino acids. V was clipped by 5 bases and J by 0 bases, with 11 bases between them. The CDR3: CASRAGPTNYGYTF. The DNA for the CDR3 is TGCGCCAGCAGAGCTGGGCCGACTAACTATGGCTACACCTTC.

The chain uses TRBV5-6 and TRBJ2-3, with TRBD2 matching 13 bases. CDR3 length equals 18 residues. The germline V gene has CDR1 SGHDT and CDR2 YYEEEE. J lost 4 bases, V lost 4 bases, and 12 bases had no gene match. In nucleotides, the CDR3 is TGTGCCAGCAGCGAACCAGGGACTAGCGGGGTTGGGGCAGATACGCAGTATTTT. Protein: CASSEPGTSGVGADTQYF. Full variable domain (rest looked up from reference TRBV5-6 and TRBJ2-3): DAGVTQSPTHLIKTRGQQVTLRCSPKSGHDTVSWYQQALGQGPQFIFQYYEEEERQRGNFPDRFSGHQFPNYSSELNVNALLLGDSALYLCASSEPGTSGVGADTQYFGPGTRLTVL.

In its sample, this clone was seen a few times. This sample also contains other DNA sequences that code for the same CDR3. The chain recombines TRBV18 with TRBJ1-1, with no clear D. The CDR3 runs to 13 residues. Per germline, CDR1 KGHSH and CDR2 LQKENI. Trimming stripped 2 bases from V and 1 base from J, with 5 bases between. The CDR3 bases are TGTGCCAGCTCACCAGGTAGGAACACTGAAGCTTTCTTT. Translated: CASSPGRNTEAFF.

This chain joins TRBV5-6 and TRBJ1-5; a possible D gene is TRBD1 (5 bases). Germline V gives CDR1 SGHDT, CDR2 YYEEEE. This CDR3 contains 14 residues. V lost 1 base to trimming and J lost 9 bases, with 14 bases between them. As DNA, the CDR3 is TGTGCCAGCAGCTTGATGCAGGGCGACGTGCCCCAGCATTTT. It encodes CASSLMQGDVPQHF.

This clone was observed a few times. The rearrangement links TRBV6-5 to TRBJ2-5, with 11 bases matching TRBD2. CDR3 length equals 14 residues. Trimming cost V 2 bases and J 4 bases; bases outside gene matches: 0. Germline lookup yields CDR1 MNHEY and CDR2 SVGAGI. CDR3 in DNA: TGTGCCAGCAGTTACGGACTAGCGGGAGAGACCCAGTACTTC. This translates into CASSYGLAGETQYF.

The genes are TRBV4-3 and TRBJ2-3, with 9 bases fitting TRBD2. The V gene's germline CDR1 is LGHNA and CDR2 YSLEER. V shed 0 bases and J 4 bases; nucleotides not matched to a gene: 8. There are 17 residues in the CDR3. The CDR3 DNA sequence: TGCGCCAGCAGCCAAGACAACCGGGGCGGGGGGGCAGATACGCAGTATTTT. Its translation is CASSQDNRGGGADTQYF.

This chain links TRBV10-3 with TRBJ2-6, with 10 bases matching TRBD1. The germline gives CDR1 ENHRY, CDR2 SYGVKD. The ends lost 6 bases at V and 2 bases at J; junction bases unmatched: 1. CDR3 length equals 15 residues. CDR3 nucleotide sequence: TGTGCCATCAGCGGACAGGGGGCTGGGGCCAACGTCCTGACTTTC. This sequence encodes CAISGQGAGANVLTF.

This clone has a handful of counts. The chain combines TRBV21-1 with TRBJ2-1; the table's TRBD2 call for D was not verified on the DNA. TRBV21-1 has pseudogene status. The CDR3 sequence is 15 residues long. The CDR3 coding sequence is TGTGCCAGCAGCCAAATGAGGGATATGCGCAATGAGCAGTTCTTC. It specifies CASSQMRDMRNEQFF.

This clone turned up a few times. The J gene is TRBJ2-1, the V gene TRBV5-4; TRBD2 matches at 7 bases. The germline gives CDR1 SGHNT, CDR2 YYREEE (reference sequence). The CDR3 has 15 residues. The J segment lost 4 bases and the V segment lost 4 bases, leaving 8 bases of the junction unmatched. The CDR3 DNA is TGTGCCAGCAGCACGGGTGGGGGGGGTTACAATGAGCAGTTCTTC. Translating it yields CASSTGGGGYNEQFF.

The J gene is TRBJ1-1, the V gene TRBV5-1; the match to TRBD1 covers 11 bases. The CDR3 consists of 14 residues. V shed 4 bases and J 5 bases; nucleotides not matched to a gene: 4. CDR1 SGHRS and CDR2 YFSETQ come from the germline V gene. This chain's CDR3 is CASSGGTGGTEAFF. CDR3 nucleotide sequence: TGCGCCAGCAGCGGGGGGACAGGGGGAACTGAAGCTTTCTTT. Together with reference TRBV5-1 and TRBJ1-1, the CDR3 gives the full variable domain: KAGVTQTPRYLIKTRGQQVTLSCSPISGHRSVSWYQQTPGQGLQFLFEYFSETQRNKGNFPGRFSGRQFSNSRSEMNVSTLELGDSALYLCASSGGTGGTEAFFGQGTRLTVV.

The sample holds a few counts of this clone. The chain has TRBV5-1 and TRBJ2-5; TRBD2 might be the D (6 bases). Germline V gene data show CDR1 as SGHRS and CDR2 as YFSETQ. Deletions cut 0 bases from V and 4 bases from J, with 10 bases between. The CDR3 is 14 residues long. CDR3 loop: CASSLGAGRETQYF. DNA for the CDR3: TGCGCCAGCAGCTTGGGAGCGGGCCGAGAGACCCAGTACTTC.

This clone was detected only a few times. The chain employs TRBV7-6 and TRBJ2-3; 11 bases agree with TRBD2. Germline V gene sequence: CDR1 SGHVS, CDR2 FNYEAQ. The length of the CDR3 is 16 residues. V shed 5 bases and J 4 bases; nucleotides not matched to a gene: 8. The DNA for the CDR3 is TGTGCCAGCAGCCGGTCGACTAGCGGGGCCGCAGATACGCAGTATTTT. Amino acids: CASSRSTSGAADTQYF.

Only a few counts were recorded for this clone. The V and J genes are TRBV4-1 and TRBJ1-2, with a tentative D call TRBD1 (5 bases). The V and J ends lost 4 bases and 2 bases respectively, with 14 bases between them. Germline CDR1 reads MGHRA; CDR2 reads YSYEKL. This CDR3 has 15 residues. DNA of the CDR3: TGCGCCAGCAGCCTTACTCCAGGGTTGAACTATGGCTACACCTTC. It is translated as CASSLTPGLNYGYTF.

The V and J genes are TRBV4-3 and TRBJ2-2, with D hard to call. The V end lost 4 bases, the J end lost 5 bases, and 14 bases lay between the germline ends. The germline CDR1 and CDR2 sequences are LGHNA and YSLEER. The CDR3 is made up of 15 amino acids. CDR3 DNA sequence: TGCGCCAGCAGCCTTCGAACTTCGAGAACCGGGGAGCTGTTTTTT. It yields the protein CASSLRTSRTGELFF.

The rearrangement uses TRBV2 and TRBJ1-1; no reliable D call. V gave up 3 bases and J gave up 1 base, with 6 bases separating them. The CDR3 contains 13 residues. The germline V gene encodes CDR1 SNHLY and CDR2 FYNNEI. The CDR3 nucleotides read TGTGCCAGCAGTGACAGGCCGAACACTGAAGCTTTCTTT. Residues: CASSDRPNTEAFF.

This clone was seen a few times. The chain joins TRBV2 to TRBJ2-5, with D uncertain. The ends were cut back, 3 bases at V and 1 base at J, with 6 bases in the middle. This CDR3 is built from 13 residues. CDR1 is SNHLY and CDR2 is FYNNEI in the germline V gene. This chain's CDR3 is CASSDRLQETQYF. CDR3 nucleotide sequence: TGTGCCAGCAGTGACAGACTCCAAGAGACCCAGTACTTC.

This chain uses TRBV27 with TRBJ2-1, with 9 bases lining up with TRBD2. The CDR3 has 18 amino acids. The germline CDR1 and CDR2 sequences are MNHEY and SMNVEV (reference sequence). The J segment lost 8 bases and the V segment lost 5 bases, leaving 19 bases of the junction unmatched. Here the CDR3 reads CASSTTPRLGGRGHEQFF. In DNA, the CDR3 is TGTGCCAGCAGTACGACCCCCAGGCTAGGCGGGAGGGGGCATGAGCAGTTCTTC.

Of note for this clone: At one end, the junction sequence differs from germline, possibly due to a read error. The chain is built from TRBV7-8 and TRBJ2-7, with TRBD1 matching over 9 bases. Germline V lookup: CDR1 SGHVS, CDR2 FQNEAQ. This CDR3 has 15 amino acids. CDR3 nucleotide sequence: TGTGCCAGCAGATTAGACAGGGGGGATTCCTACGAGCAGTACTTC. Its protein is CASRLDRGDSYEQYF.

This clone was counted at least ten times. J is TRBJ1-1 and V is TRBV11-2, with a possible D match to TRBD1 (5 bases). The CDR3 is made up of 12 amino acids. The V and J ends lost 1 base and 11 bases respectively, with 11 bases between them. Per the germline V gene, CDR1 is SGHAT and CDR2 is FQNNGV. The CDR3 loop reads CASSLVRDEAFF. Here the CDR3 DNA reads TGTGCCAGCAGCTTAGTCAGGGATGAGGCTTTCTTT.

This clone was recorded a few times. The V and J genes are TRBV4-3 and TRBJ1-6; D unresolved. Germline loops: CDR1 LGHNA, CDR2 YSLEER. The CDR3 loop spans 14 amino acids. The germline V and J ends were trimmed by 0 bases and 7 bases, with 7 bases remaining between them. As DNA, the CDR3 is TGCGCCAGCAGCCAAGATTCGGGGAATTCACCCCTCCACTTT. Translated: CASSQDSGNSPLHF.

A few counts support this clone. The J gene is TRBJ2-7, the V gene TRBV5-4, with D possibly being TRBD1 (6 bases). V was clipped by 4 bases and J by 1 base, with 18 bases between them. The V gene's germline CDR1 is SGHNT and CDR2 YYREEE (reference sequence). This CDR3 region has 16 residues. Written as DNA, the CDR3 is TGTGCCAGCAGCATACAGGGTGGAGGTAGGTCCTACGAGCAGTACTTC. This encodes CASSIQGGGRSYEQYF.

This clone has only a few counts. The V call is TRBV21-1, the J call TRBJ2-5; the table calls TRBD2, which could not be checked here. TRBV21-1 is reported as a pseudogene. The CDR3 is 18 residues long. The CDR3 DNA follows: TGTGCCAGCATCATAACGCTAGCGGGCTACCCGAGGCCAGAGACCCAGTACTTC. This gives the protein CASIITLAGYPRPETQYF.

This clone was picked up a small number of times. The chain joins TRBV18 to TRBJ2-7; no definite D call. This CDR3 spans 11 amino acids. V was clipped by 6 bases and J by 4 bases, with 7 bases between them. Germline CDR1 and CDR2: KGHSH and LQKENI. This CDR3 is CASSSVYEQYF. The CDR3 DNA is TGTGCCAGCTCCTCCGTATACGAGCAGTACTTC.

To note about this clone: Other DNA variants within this sample encode the same CDR3. The gene calls are TRBV7-9 and TRBJ2-5; weak D call: TRBD2 (7 bases). CDR3 size: 14 residues. Germline V gene data show CDR1 as SEHNR and CDR2 as FQNEAQ (reference sequence). The ends were cut back, 4 bases at V and 5 bases at J, with 14 bases in the middle. This CDR3 reads CASSSRGRGETQYF. Written as DNA, the CDR3 is TGTGCCAGCAGCTCCCGAGGGAGGGGGGAGACCCAGTACTTC.

In its sample, this clone was seen many times. This chain uses TRBV28 with TRBJ2-7; 9 bases fit TRBD2. With V trimmed by 7 bases and J by 2 bases, 12 bases remained unmatched. The germline CDR1 and CDR2 sequences are MDHEN and SYDVKM. This CDR3 spans 16 amino acids. The CDR3 spells CASMIPSGNAAYEQYF. The CDR3 region has the DNA TGTGCCAGCATGATCCCTAGCGGGAACGCGGCCTACGAGCAGTACTTC.

There are a few counts of this clone. V and J are TRBV6-6 and TRBJ1-1, with D unclear. Trimming removed 8 bases at V and 0 bases at J, with 10 bases between. CDR1 and CDR2 (germline): MNHNY, SVGAGI (reference sequence). This CDR3 comprises 13 residues. The CDR3 DNA reads TGTGCCAGCCTTCAGTTGCTGAACACTGAAGCTTTCTTT. Its protein is CASLQLLNTEAFF.

There are many counts of this clone. This sample also contains other DNA sequences that code for the same CDR3. This chain uses TRBV29-1 with TRBJ2-7, with 7 bases fitting TRBD1. V dropped 5 bases and J dropped 1; count of bases not matched to a gene: 2. CDR3 length: 12 residues. From germline, CDR1 is SQVTM and CDR2 ANQGSEA. CDR3 in amino acids: CSVWTGSYEQYF. CDR3 nucleotide sequence: TGCAGCGTTTGGACAGGATCCTACGAGCAGTACTTC.

This clone was seen a few times. The CDR3 carries no conserved terminal phenylalanine or tryptophan, so it likely arises from a read error. This chain connects TRBV2 to TRBJ2-7; 14 bases are shared with TRBD2. The CDR3 is made up of 14 amino acids. With 6 bases clipped from V and 3 bases from J, the junction kept 1 base outside the gene matches. Germline CDR1 reads SNHLY; CDR2 reads FYNNEI. The CDR3 here is CASRGTSGGYEQYL. The CDR3 DNA is TGTGCCAGCAGAGGGACTAGCGGGGGCTACGAGCAGTACCTC.